This T cell receptor (beta chain) appears in the sequencing data of a study of OX40 agonist ivuxolimab in advanced cancers. Libraries were prepared by immunoSEQ multiplex PCR; TCRdb keeps only in-frame clonotypes and omits some of them. Of roughly 68,000 clones in the sample, 75% to 90% were seen once. The germline CDR1 and CDR2 sequences are LGHNA and YSLEER. V gave up 0 bases and J gave up 6 bases, with 14 bases separating them. CDR3 length: 15 residues. Study results and caveats: The study found that CD8+ T cells averaged more expanded clones than CD4+.

Comments on this clone: Its antigen is still unknown.

The receptor comes from an adult with an advanced solid tumor such as melanoma, head and neck, liver or kidney cancer. The chain carries TRBV4-3 and TRBJ1-2; D not certain. Sequences were derived from CD4+ or CD8+ T cells sorted from blood, sampled in a trial of the OX40 agonist ivuxolimab. Written as DNA, the CDR3 is TGCGCCAGCAGCCAAGAGGGATACTCATCCGATGGCTACACCTTC. Its protein product is CASSQEGYSSDGYTF.